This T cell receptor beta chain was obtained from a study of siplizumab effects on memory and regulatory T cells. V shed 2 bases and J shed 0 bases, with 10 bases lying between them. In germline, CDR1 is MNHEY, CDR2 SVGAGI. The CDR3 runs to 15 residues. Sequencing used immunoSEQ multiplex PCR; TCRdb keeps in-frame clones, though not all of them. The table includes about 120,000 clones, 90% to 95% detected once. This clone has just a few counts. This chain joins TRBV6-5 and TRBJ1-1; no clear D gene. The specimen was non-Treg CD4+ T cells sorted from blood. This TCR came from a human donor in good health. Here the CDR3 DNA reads TGTGCCAGCAGTTACGTGGGAGGGATGAACACTGAAGCTTTCTTT. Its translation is CASSYVGGMNTEAFF.